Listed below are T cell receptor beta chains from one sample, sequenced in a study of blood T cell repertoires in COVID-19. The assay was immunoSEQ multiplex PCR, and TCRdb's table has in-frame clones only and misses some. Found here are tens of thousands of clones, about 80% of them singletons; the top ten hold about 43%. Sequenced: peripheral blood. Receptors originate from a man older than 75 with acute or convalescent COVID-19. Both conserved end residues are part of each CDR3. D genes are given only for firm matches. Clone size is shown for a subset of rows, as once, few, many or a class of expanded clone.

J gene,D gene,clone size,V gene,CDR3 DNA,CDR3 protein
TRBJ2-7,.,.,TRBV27,TGTGCCAGCAGTTTGAATCCATCTACAGGTTCTGCGCAGTACTTC,CASSLNPSTGSAQYF
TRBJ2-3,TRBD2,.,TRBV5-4,TGTGCCAGCAGCTTGGCTGGGGGAGGGACAGATACGCAGTATTTT,CASSLAGGGTDTQYF
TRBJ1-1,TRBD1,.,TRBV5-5,TGTGCCAGCAGCCTGGGACAGGGGTGGGACACTGAAGCTTTCTTT,CASSLGQGWDTEAFF
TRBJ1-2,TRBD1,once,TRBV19,TGTGCCAGTAGTATAGAACAGGGGAGCTATGGCTACACCTTC,CASSIEQGSYGYTF
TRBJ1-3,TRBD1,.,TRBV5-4,TGTGCCAGCAGCGGGACAGGCCAACTCTCTGGAAACACCATATATTTT,CASSGTGQLSGNTIYF
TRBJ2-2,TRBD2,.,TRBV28,TGTGCCAGCTTAGCGGGGGGTACGAACACCGGGGAGCTGTTTTTT,CASLAGGTNTGELFF
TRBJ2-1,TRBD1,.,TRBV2,TGTGCCAGCAAAGGGGACAGGACTTACAATGAGCAGTTCTTC,CASKGDRTYNEQFF
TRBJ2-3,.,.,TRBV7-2,TGTGCCAGCAGCCCGGACTATTCCACAGATACGCAGTATTTT,CASSPDYSTDTQYF
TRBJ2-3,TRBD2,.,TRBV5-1,TGCGCCAGCAGCTTGCAAGCGGGAAGGGAGGATACGCAGTATTTT,CASSLQAGREDTQYF
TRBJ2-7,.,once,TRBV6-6,TGTGCCAGCTCTCCCCGAGGCGGGGGCCGTAACGAGCAGTACTTC,CASSPRGGGRNEQYF
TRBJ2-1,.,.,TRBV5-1,TGCGCCAGCAGCTTGCAGACAGGAACGGTATACAATGAGCAGTTCTTC,CASSLQTGTVYNEQFF
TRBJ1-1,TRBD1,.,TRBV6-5,TGTGCCAGCGGAGACAGGGGTAGGAGGAACACTGAAGCTTTCTTT,CASGDRGRRNTEAFF
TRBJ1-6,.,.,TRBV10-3,TGTGCCATCAGTGAAGCAGGGGAAACCAATTCACCCCTCCACTTT,CAISEAGETNSPLHF
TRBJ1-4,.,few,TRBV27,TGTGCCAGCAGTTCGGGTAGGCCAGGGGAAAAACTGTTTTTT,CASSSGRPGEKLFF
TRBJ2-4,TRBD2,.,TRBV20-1,TGCAGTGCTAGTCGCGGACTAGCGGGAGCAGGAAGGGCCAAAAACATTCAGTACTTC,CSASRGLAGAGRAKNIQYF
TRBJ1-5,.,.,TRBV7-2,TGTGCCAGCAGCTCGGACAGCTACAATCAGCCCCAGCATTTT,CASSSDSYNQPQHF
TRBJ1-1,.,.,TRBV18,TGTGCCAGCTCACCATCAGGGGATACTGAAGCTTTCTTT,CASSPSGDTEAFF
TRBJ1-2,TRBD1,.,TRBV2,TGTGCCAGCAACAGGGGACGATATGGCTACACCTTC,CASNRGRYGYTF
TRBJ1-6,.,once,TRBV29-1,TGCAGCGTTCTCCAGGGGACCAATTCACCCCTCCACTTT,CSVLQGTNSPLHF
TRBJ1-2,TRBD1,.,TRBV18,TGTGCCAGCTCACTGGGACAGGCCCCTAACTATGGCTACACCTTC,CASSLGQAPNYGYTF
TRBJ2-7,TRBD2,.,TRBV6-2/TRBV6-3,TGTGCCAGCAGTTACCCTAGCGGGACCTACGAGCAGTACTTC,CASSYPSGTYEQYF
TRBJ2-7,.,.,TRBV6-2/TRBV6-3,TGTGCCAGCAGTTTCTTATCCAGGGACTACGAGCAGTACTTC,CASSFLSRDYEQYF
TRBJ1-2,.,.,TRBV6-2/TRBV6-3,TGTGCCAGCAGCACGACAGTCTATGGCTACACCTTC,CASSTTVYGYTF
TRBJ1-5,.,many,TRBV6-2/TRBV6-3,TGTGCCAGCAGTTTATCGCGGGGCAATCAGCCCCAGCATTTT,CASSLSRGNQPQHF
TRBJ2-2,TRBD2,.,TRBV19,TGTGCCAGTAGTATCGGCAAAGTTAGCGGGAGGGCCATGGGGGGCACCGGGGAGCTGTTTTTT,CASSIGKVSGRAMGGTGELFF
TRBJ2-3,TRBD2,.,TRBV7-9,TGTGCCAGCAGCTTTTCAGCGGGAGGCACAGATACGCAGTATTTT,CASSFSAGGTDTQYF
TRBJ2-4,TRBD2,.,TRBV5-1,TGCGCCAGCAGCTTGGGTAGCGGGATACTAGCCAAAAACATTCAGTACTTC,CASSLGSGILAKNIQYF